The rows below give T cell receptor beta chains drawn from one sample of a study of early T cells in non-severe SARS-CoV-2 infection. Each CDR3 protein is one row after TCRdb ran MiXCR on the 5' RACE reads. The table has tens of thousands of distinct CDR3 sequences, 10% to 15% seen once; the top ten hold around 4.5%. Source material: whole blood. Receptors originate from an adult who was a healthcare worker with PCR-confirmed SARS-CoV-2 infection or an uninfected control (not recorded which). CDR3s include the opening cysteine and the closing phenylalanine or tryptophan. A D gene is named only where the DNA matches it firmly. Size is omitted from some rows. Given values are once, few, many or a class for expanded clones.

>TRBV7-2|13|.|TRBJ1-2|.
CASSLGTGYGYTF
TGTGCCAGCAGCTTAGGGACTGGCTATGGCTACACCTTC
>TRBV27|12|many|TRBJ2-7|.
CATGTSSYEQYF
TGTGCCACCGGGACAAGCTCCTACGAGCAGTACTTC
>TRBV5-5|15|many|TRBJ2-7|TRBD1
CASSLFGTGVYEQYF
TGTGCCAGCAGCTTGTTCGGGACAGGAGTATACGAGCAGTACTTC
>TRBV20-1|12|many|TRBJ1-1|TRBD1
CSALGTASEAFF
TGCAGTGCTCTCGGGACAGCTTCTGAAGCTTTCTTT
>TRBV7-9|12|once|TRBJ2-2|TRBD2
CASSPRGEELFF
TGTGCCAGCAGCCCTCGGGGGGAGGAGCTGTTTTTT
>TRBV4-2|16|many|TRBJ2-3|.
CASSQVESSYLDTQYF
TGTGCCAGCAGCCAAGTGGAGTCCTCCTACTTAGATACGCAGTATTTT
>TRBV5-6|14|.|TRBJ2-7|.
CASSLPNGPYEQYF
TGTGCCAGCAGCTTGCCGAACGGCCCCTACGAGCAGTACTTC
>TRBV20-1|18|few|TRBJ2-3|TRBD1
CSARDGWTGTGSTDTQYF
TGCAGTGCTAGAGATGGATGGACCGGGACAGGGAGCACAGATACGCAGTATTTT
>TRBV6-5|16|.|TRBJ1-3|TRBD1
CASRRQGLVAGNTIYF
TGTGCCAGCAGAAGACAGGGTCTCGTCGCTGGAAACACCATATATTTT
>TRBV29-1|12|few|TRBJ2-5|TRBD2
CSVAGGGETQYF
TGCAGCGTTGCGGGGGGAGGAGAGACCCAGTACTTC
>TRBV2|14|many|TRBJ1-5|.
CASTEWDGNQPQHF
TGTGCCAGCACCGAGTGGGACGGCAATCAGCCCCAGCATTTT
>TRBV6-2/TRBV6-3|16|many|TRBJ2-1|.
CASCPLWGGALNEQFF
TGTGCCAGCTGCCCCCTTTGGGGGGGCGCCCTTAATGAGCAGTTCTTC
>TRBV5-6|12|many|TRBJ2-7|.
CASSKGPYEQYF
TGTGCCAGCAGCAAAGGACCCTACGAGCAGTACTTC
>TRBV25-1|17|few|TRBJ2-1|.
CASSETARRSSYNEQFF
TGTGCCAGCAGTGAAACGGCCAGGAGGAGCTCCTACAATGAGCAGTTCTTC
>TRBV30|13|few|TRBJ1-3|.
CAWRTASGNTIYF
TGTGCCTGGAGGACAGCCTCTGGAAACACCATATATTTT
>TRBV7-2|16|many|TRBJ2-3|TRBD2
CASSQTSGGPWDTQYF
TGTGCCAGCAGCCAGACTAGCGGGGGGCCATGGGATACGCAGTATTTT
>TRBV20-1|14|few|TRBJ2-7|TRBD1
CSAREGQGIYEQYF
TGCAGTGCTAGAGAGGGACAGGGGATCTACGAGCAGTACTTC
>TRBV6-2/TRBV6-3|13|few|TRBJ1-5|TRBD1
CASNRDRDQPQHF
TGTGCCAGCAATAGGGACAGGGATCAGCCCCAGCATTTT
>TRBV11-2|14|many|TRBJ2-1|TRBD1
CASSLQGTGSEQFF
TGTGCCAGCAGCCTCCAGGGGACAGGGAGTGAGCAGTTCTTC
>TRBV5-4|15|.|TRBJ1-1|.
CASSWDNLMNTEAFF
TGTGCCAGCAGCTGGGACAATCTCATGAACACTGAAGCTTTCTTT
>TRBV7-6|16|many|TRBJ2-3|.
CASSLVRIRDADTQYF
TGTGCCAGCAGCTTAGTTCGAATCCGGGATGCAGATACGCAGTATTTT
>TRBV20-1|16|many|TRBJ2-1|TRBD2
CSAHPTSGGVLREQFF
TGCAGTGCTCACCCGACTAGCGGGGGGGTCCTACGGGAGCAGTTCTTC
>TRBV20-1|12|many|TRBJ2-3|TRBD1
CSARKGADTQYF
TGCAGTGCTAGAAAGGGGGCGGATACGCAGTATTTT
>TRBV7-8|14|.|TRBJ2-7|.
CASSPRDSTYEQYF
TGTGCCAGCAGCCCCCGGGACTCAACCTACGAGCAGTACTTC
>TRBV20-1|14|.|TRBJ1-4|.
CSGGAGGTNEKLFF
TGCAGTGGGGGAGCAGGCGGAACTAATGAAAAACTGTTTTTT
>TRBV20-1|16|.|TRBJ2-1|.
CSASIGRWLENNEQFF
TGCAGTGCTAGTATTGGCAGGTGGTTAGAAAACAATGAGCAGTTCTTC
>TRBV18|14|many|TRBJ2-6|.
CASQRASGANVLTF
TGTGCCAGCCAAAGAGCGTCTGGGGCCAACGTCCTGACTTTC
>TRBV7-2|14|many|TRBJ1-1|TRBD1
CASSLRQGNTEAFF
TGTGCCAGCAGCTTAAGACAGGGTAATACTGAAGCTTTCTTT
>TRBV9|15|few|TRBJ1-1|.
CASSAGGGRFTEAFF
TGTGCCAGCAGCGCGGGAGGAGGGAGGTTTACTGAAGCTTTCTTT
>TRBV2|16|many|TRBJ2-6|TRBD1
CASSRDRGSGANVLTF
TGTGCCAGCAGCCGGGACAGGGGTTCTGGGGCCAACGTCCTGACTTTC
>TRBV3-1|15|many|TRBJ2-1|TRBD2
CASSQGHGGANEQFF
TGTGCCAGCAGCCAAGGACACGGGGGGGCCAATGAGCAGTTCTTC
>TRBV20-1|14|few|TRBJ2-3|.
CSARDPTSGDTQYF
TGCAGTGCTAGAGATCCCACTAGTGGGGATACGCAGTATTTT
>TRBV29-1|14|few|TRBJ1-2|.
CSVEPPPLNYGYTF
TGCAGCGTTGAACCCCCCCCCCTAAACTATGGCTACACCTTC
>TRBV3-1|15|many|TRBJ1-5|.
CASSQGLPGDQPQHF
TGTGCCAGCAGCCAAGGGCTACCCGGTGATCAGCCCCAGCATTTT
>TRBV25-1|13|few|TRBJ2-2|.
CASSDTNTGELFF
TGTGCCAGCAGTGACACAAACACCGGGGAGCTGTTTTTT
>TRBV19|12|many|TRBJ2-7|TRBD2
CASRTPAGEQYF
TGTGCCAGTAGGACCCCAGCGGGGGAGCAGTACTTC
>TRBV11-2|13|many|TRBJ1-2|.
CASSLVLGDGYTF
TGTGCCAGCAGCTTAGTCTTGGGGGATGGCTACACCTTC
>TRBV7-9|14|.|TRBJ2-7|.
CASSHQTGQDEQYF
TGTGCCAGCAGCCACCAAACCGGGCAGGACGAGCAGTACTTC
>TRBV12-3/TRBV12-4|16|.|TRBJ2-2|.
CASSPSTDRGTGELFF
TGTGCCAGCAGTCCTTCGACAGACCGGGGCACCGGGGAGCTGTTTTTT
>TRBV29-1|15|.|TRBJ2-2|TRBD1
CSVSVRTGVSGELFF
TGCAGCGTTTCCGTCCGGACAGGGGTATCCGGGGAGCTGTTTTTT
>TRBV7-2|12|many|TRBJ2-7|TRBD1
CASSWTGREQYF
TGTGCCAGCAGCTGGACAGGGCGCGAGCAGTACTTC
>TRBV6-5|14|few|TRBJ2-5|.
CASTQGTSLETQYF
TGTGCCAGCACCCAAGGGACTTCGTTGGAGACCCAGTACTTC
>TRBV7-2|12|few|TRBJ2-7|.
CASSLQTYEQYF
TGTGCCAGCAGCTTACAAACGTACGAGCAGTACTTC
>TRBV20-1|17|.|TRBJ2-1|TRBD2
CSARDRLSGGLYNEQFF
TGCAGTGCTAGAGATCGACTATCGGGGGGACTCTACAATGAGCAGTTCTTC
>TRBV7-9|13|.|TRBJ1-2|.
CASSPPINYGYTF
TGTGCCAGCAGCCCCCCGATTAACTATGGCTACACCTTC
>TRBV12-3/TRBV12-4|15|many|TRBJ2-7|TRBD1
CASSPGTGRGYEQYF
TGTGCCAGCAGTCCCGGGACAGGGCGGGGGTACGAGCAGTACTTC
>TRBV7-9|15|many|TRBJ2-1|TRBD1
CASSSRDRGHNEQFF
TGTGCCAGCAGCTCCCGGGACAGGGGGCATAATGAGCAGTTCTTC
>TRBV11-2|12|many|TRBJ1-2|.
CASSLESYGYTF
TGTGCCAGCAGCTTAGAAAGCTATGGCTACACCTTC
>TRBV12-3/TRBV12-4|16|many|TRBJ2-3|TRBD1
CASSSTGGKGTDTQYF
TGTGCCAGCAGTTCAACAGGGGGCAAGGGCACAGATACGCAGTATTTT
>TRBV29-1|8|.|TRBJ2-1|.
CSVNEQFF
TGCAGCGTCAATGAGCAGTTCTTC
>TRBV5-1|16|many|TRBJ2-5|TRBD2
CASSPGGLAGSETQYF
TGCGCCAGCAGCCCTGGGGGACTAGCGGGTTCGGAGACCCAGTACTTC
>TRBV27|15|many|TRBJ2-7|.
CASSLTGTFSYEQYF
TGTGCCAGCAGTCTAACAGGGACGTTCTCCTACGAGCAGTACTTC